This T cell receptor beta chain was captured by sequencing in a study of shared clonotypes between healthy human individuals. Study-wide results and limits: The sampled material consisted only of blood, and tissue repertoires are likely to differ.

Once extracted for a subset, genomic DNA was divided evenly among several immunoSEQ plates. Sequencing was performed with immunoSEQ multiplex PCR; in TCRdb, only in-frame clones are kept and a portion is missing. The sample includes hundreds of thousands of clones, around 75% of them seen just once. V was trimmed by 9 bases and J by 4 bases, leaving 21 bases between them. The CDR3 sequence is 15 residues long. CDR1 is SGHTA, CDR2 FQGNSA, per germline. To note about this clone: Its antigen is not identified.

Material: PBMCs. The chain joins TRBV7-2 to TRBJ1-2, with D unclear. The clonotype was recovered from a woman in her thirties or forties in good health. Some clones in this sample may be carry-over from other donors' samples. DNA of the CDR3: TGTGCCAGTCTGGACCGTATCGGACTTTTCTATGGCTACACCTTC. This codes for CASLDRIGLFYGYTF.